The entry that follows covers one T cell receptor (beta chain) sequence. The sample belongs to a study of shared clonotypes between healthy human individuals. CDR1 SGHRS and CDR2 YFSETQ come from the germline V gene. V lost 3 bases and J 5 bases, leaving 14 bases between the germline ends. CDR3 size: 14 residues. Produced via immunoSEQ multiplex PCR; TCRdb's table is partial and in-frame only. The sample shows some 2 million clones, 85% to 95% of them seen only once. The chain combines TRBV5-1 with TRBJ2-5; D might be TRBD2 (6 bases). The clonotype was recovered from a man between 18 and 29 years old in good health. The sequenced sample was naive CD4+ T cells sorted from blood. The subset here: CD45RA+ positively selected. CDR3 DNA sequence: TGCGCCAGCAGCTGGGGCGGGGATGGGGAGACCCAGTACTTC. This encodes CASSWGGDGETQYF. The variable domain in full, with the rest retrieved from reference TRBV5-1 and TRBJ2-5, is KAGVTQTPRYLIKTRGQQVTLSCSPISGHRSVSWYQQTPGQGLQFLFEYFSETQRNKGNFPGRFSGRQFSNSRSEMNVSTLELGDSALYLCASSWGGDGETQYFGPGTRLLVL.